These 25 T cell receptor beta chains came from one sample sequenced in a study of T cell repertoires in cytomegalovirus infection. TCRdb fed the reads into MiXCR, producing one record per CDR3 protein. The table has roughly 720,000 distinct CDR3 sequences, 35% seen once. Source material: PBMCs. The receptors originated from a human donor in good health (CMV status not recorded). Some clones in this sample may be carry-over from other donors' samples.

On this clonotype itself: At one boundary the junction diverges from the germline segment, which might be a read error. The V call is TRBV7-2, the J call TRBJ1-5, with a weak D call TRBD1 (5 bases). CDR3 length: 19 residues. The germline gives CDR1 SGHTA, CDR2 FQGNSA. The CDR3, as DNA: TGTGCCATCAGCTTAGATTTCCCTGCGACAGTGCGTAGCACTCCGCCCCAGCATTTT. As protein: CAISLDFPATVRSTPPQHF.

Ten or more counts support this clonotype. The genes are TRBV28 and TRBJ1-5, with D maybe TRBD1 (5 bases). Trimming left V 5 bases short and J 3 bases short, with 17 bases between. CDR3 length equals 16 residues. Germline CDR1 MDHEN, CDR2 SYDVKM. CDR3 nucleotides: TGTGCCAGCAGTATGGCCCGGGACGGGTACAATCAGCCCCAGCATTTT. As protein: CASSMARDGYNQPQHF.

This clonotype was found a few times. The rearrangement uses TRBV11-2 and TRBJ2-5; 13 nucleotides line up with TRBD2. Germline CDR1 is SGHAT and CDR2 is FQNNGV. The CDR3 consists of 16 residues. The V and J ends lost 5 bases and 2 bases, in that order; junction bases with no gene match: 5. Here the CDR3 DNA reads TGTGCCAGCAGCCCCGGGACTAGCGGGGTACAAGAGACCCAGTACTTC. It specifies CASSPGTSGVQETQYF.

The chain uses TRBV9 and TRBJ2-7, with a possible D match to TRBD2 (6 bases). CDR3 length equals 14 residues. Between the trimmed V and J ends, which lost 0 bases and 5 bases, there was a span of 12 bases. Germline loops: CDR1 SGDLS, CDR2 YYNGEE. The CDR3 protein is CASSVEGGSHEQYF. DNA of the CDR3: TGTGCCAGCAGCGTAGAAGGAGGGTCCCACGAGCAGTACTTC.

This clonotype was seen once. The CDR3 region is CASFGQFYEQYF. The CDR3 nucleotides are TGTGCCAGCTTCGGACAGTTCTACGAGCAGTACTTC. The rearrangement links TRBV6-5 to TRBJ2-7, with D maybe TRBD1 (6 bases). V lost 8 bases to trimming and J lost 3 bases, with 11 bases between them. The CDR3 sequence is 12 residues long. Germline V gives CDR1 MNHEY, CDR2 SVGAGI.

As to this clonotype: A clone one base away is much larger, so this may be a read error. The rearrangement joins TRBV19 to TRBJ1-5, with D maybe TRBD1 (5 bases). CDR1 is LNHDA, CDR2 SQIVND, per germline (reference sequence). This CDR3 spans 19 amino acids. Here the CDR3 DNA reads TGTGCCAGTATTATAGAAGGGTGGAGACAGAAGTATAGCAATCAGCCCCAGCATTTT. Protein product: CASIIEGWRQKYSNQPQHF.

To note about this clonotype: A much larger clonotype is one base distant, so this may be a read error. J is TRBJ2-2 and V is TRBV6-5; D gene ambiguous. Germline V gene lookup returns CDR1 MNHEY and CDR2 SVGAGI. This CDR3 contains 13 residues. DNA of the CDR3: TGTTCCAGCCGGATATCGGACACCGGGGAGCTGTTTTTT. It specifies CSSRISDTGELFF.

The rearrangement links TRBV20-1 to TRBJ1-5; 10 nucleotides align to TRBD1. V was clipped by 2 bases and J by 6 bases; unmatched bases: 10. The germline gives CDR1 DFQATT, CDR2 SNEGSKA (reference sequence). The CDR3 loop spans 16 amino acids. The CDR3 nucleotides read TGCAGTGCTAGACTTACCGGGACAGGGGACACTCAGCCCCAGCATTTT. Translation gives CSARLTGTGDTQPQHF.

The CDR3 loop reads CASSLLLAGSGVETDTQYF. CDR3 in DNA: TGTGCCAGCAGCCTCCTCTTAGCGGGATCTGGAGTTGAGACAGATACGCAGTATTTT. The gene calls are TRBV28 and TRBJ2-3, with 8 bases matching TRBD2. Trimming removed 6 bases from V and 3 bases from J; junction bases left unmatched: 20. Germline V gene data show CDR1 as MDHEN and CDR2 as SYDVKM. This CDR3 region has 19 residues.

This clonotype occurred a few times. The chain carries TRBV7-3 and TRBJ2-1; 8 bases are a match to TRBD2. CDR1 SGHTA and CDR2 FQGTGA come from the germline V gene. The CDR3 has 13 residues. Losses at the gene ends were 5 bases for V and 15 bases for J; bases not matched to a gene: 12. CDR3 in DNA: TGTGCCAGCAGCGAGGGGAGCGGGGGCGTGGGGTTCTTC. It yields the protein CASSEGSGGVGFF.

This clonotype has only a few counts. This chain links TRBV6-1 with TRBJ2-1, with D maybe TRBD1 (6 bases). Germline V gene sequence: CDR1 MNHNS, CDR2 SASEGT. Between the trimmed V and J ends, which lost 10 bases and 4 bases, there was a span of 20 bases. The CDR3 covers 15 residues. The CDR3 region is CATGETGGPYNEQFF. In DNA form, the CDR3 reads TGTGCCACCGGCGAGACAGGTGGGCCGTACAATGAGCAGTTCTTC.

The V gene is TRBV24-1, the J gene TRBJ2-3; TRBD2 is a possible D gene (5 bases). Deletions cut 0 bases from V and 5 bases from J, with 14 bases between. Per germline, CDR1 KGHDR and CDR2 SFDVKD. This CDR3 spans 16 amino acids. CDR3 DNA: TGTGCCACCAGTGATTTGCAGGAGGATTCGGGAGATACGCAGTATTTT. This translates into CATSDLQEDSGDTQYF.

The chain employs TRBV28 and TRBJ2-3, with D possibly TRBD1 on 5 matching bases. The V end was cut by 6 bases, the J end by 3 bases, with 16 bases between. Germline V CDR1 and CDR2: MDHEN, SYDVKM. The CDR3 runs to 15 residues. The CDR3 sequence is CASRPVGRETDTQYF. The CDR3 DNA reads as TGTGCCAGCAGGCCTGTTGGCAGGGAAACAGATACGCAGTATTTT.

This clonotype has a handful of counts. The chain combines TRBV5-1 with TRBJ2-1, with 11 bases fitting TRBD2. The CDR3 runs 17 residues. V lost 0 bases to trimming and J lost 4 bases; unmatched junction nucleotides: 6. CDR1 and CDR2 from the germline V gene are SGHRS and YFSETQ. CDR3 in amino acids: CASSLARLAGGYNEQFF. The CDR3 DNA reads TGCGCCAGCAGCTTGGCCAGGCTAGCGGGAGGTTACAATGAGCAGTTCTTC. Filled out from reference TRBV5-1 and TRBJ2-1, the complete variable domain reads KAGVTQTPRYLIKTRGQQVTLSCSPISGHRSVSWYQQTPGQGLQFLFEYFSETQRNKGNFPGRFSGRQFSNSRSEMNVSTLELGDSALYLCASSLARLAGGYNEQFFGPGTRLTVL.

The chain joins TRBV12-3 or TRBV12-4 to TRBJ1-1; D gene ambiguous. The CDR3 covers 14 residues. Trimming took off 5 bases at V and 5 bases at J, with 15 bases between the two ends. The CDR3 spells CASSPSRMGTEAFF. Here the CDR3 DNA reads TGTGCCAGCAGTCCCTCGAGAATGGGGACTGAAGCTTTCTTT.

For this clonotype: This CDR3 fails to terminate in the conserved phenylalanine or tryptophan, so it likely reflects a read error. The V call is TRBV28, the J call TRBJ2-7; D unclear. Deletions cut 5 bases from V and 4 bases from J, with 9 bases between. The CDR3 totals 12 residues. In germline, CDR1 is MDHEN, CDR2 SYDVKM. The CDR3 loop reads CASSPPRYEQYL. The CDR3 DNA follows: TGTGCCAGCAGTCCCCCCCGATACGAGCAGTACTTA.

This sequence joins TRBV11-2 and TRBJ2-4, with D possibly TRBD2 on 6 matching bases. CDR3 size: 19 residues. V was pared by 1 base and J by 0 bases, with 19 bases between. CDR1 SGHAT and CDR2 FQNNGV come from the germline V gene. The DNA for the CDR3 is TGTGCCAGCAGCTTAGCCTATGGAGGGATACGCACAGCCAAAAACATTCAGTACTTC. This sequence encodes CASSLAYGGIRTAKNIQYF.

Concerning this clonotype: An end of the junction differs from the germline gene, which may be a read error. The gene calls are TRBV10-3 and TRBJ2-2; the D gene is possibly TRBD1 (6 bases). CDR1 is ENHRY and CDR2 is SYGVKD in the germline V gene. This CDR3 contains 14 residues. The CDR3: CAISEDSYTGELFW. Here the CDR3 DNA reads TGTGCAATCAGTGAGGACAGCTACACCGGGGAGCTGTTTTGG.

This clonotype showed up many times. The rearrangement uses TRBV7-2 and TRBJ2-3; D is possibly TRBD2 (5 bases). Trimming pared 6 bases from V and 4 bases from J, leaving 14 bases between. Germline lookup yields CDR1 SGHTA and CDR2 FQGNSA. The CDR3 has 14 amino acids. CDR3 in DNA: TGTGCCAGCAGACATAGCCGGCGGGCAGATACGCAGTATTTT. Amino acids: CASRHSRRADTQYF.

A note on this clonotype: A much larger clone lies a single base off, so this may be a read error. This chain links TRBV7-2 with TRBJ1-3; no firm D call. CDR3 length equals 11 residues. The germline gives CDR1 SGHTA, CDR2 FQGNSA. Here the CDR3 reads CDSSVLNTIYF. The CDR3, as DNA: TGTGACAGCAGCGTGTTAAACACCATATATTTT.

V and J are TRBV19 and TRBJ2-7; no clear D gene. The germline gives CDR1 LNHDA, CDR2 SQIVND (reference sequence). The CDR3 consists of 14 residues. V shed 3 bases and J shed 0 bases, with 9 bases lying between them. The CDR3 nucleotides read TGTGCCAGTAGTATCGAAGGAAGCTCCTACGAGCAGTACTTC. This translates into CASSIEGSSYEQYF.

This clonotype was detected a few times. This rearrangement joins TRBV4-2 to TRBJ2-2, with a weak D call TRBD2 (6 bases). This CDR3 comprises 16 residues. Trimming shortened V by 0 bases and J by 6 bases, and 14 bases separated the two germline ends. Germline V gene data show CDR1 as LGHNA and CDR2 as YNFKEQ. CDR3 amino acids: CASSQESSVDPGELFF. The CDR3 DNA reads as TGTGCCAGCAGCCAAGAGTCTAGCGTCGACCCCGGGGAGCTGTTTTTT.

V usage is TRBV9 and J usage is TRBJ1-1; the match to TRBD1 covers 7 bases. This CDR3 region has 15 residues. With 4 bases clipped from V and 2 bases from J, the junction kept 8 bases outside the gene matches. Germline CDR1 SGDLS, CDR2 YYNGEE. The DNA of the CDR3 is TGTGCCAGCAGCTCAGACAGGGAAATAAACACTGAAGCTTTCTTT. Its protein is CASSSDREINTEAFF. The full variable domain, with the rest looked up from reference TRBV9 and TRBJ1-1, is DSGVTQTPKHLITATGQRVTLRCSPRSGDLSVYWYQQSLDQGLQFLIQYYNGEERAKGNILERFSAQQFPDLHSELNLSSLELGDSALYFCASSSDREINTEAFFGQGTRLTVV.

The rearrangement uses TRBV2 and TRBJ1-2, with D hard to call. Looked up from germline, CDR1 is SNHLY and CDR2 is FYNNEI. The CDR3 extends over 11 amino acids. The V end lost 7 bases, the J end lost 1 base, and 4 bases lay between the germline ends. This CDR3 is CASTINYGYTF. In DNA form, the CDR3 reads TGTGCCAGCACCATTAACTATGGCTACACCTTC.

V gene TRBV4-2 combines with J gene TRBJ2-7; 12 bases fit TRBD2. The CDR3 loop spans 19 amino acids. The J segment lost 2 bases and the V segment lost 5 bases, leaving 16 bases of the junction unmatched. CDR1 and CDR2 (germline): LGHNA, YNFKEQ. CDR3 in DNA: TGTGCCAGCAGCAAAAGCCCGGGACAGCGGACTAGCGGGACCTACGAGCAGTACTTC. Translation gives CASSKSPGQRTSGTYEQYF.